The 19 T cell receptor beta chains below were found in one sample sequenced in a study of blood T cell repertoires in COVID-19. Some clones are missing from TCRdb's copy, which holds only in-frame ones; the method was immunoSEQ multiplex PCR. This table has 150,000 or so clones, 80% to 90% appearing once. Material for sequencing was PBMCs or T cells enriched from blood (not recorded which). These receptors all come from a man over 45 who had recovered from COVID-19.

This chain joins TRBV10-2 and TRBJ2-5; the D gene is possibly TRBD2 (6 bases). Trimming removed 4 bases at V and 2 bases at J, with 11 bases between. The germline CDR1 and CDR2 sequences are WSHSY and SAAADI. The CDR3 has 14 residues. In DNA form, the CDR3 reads TGCGCCAGCAGTGTTCTAGCGCTACAAGAGACCCAGTACTTC. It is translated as CASSVLALQETQYF.

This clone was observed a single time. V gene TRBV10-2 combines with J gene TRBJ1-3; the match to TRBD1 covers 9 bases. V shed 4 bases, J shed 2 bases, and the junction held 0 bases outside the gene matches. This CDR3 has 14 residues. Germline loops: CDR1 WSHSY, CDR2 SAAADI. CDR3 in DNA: TGCGCCAGCAGTGGGACAGGGGCTGGAAACACCATATATTTT. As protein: CASSGTGAGNTIYF.

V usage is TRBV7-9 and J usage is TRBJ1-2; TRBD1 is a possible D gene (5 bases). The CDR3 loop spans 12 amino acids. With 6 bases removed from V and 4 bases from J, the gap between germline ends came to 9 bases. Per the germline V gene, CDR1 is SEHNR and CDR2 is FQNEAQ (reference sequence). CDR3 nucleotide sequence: TGTGCCAGCAGTTTCAGGGCCTATGGCTACACCTTC. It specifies CASSFRAYGYTF.

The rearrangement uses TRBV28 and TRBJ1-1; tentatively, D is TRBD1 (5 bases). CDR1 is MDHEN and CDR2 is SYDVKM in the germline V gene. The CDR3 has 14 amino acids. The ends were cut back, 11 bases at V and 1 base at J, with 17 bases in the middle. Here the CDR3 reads CALRGLSGNTEAFF. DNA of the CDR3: TGTGCCCTACGGGGGTTATCGGGGAACACTGAAGCTTTCTTT.

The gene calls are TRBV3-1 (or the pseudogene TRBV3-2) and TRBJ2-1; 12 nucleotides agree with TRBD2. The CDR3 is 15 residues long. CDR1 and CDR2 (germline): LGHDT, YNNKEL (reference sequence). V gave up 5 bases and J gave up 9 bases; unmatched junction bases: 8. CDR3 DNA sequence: TGTGCCAGCAGCACTCGGACTAGCGGGGTGGCTGAGCAGTTCTTC. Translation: CASSTRTSGVAEQFF.

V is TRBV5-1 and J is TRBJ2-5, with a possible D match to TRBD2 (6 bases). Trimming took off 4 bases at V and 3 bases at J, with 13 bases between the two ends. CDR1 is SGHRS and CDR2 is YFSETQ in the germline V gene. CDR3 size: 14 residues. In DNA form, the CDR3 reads TGCGCCAGCAGCGCGGTAGGCGGGGAAGAGACCCAGTACTTC. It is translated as CASSAVGGEETQYF.

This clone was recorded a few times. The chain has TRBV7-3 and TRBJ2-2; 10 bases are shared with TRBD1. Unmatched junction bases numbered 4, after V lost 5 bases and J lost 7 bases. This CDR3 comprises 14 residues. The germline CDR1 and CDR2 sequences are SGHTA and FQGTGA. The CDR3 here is CASSRGQGNGELFF. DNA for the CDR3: TGTGCCAGCAGCAGGGGACAGGGGAACGGGGAGCTGTTTTTT.

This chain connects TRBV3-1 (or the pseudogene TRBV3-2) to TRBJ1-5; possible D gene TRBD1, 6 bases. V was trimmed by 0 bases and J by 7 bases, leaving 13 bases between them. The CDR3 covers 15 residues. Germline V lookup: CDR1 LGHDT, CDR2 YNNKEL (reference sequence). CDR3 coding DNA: TGTGCCAGCAGCCAAGACCCCAGGGGCGTACAGCCCCAGCATTTT. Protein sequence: CASSQDPRGVQPQHF.

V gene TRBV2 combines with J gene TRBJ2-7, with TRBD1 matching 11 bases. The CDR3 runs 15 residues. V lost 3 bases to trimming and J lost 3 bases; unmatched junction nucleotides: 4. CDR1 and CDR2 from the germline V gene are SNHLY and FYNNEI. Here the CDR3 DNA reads TGTGCCAGCAGTGAGGTCGGGACAGGGGGCTACGAGCAGTACTTC. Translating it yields CASSEVGTGGYEQYF.

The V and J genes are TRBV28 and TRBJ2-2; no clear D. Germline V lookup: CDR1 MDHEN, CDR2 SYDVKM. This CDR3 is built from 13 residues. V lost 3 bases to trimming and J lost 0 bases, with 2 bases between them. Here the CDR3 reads CASSFSNTGELFF. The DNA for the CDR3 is TGTGCCAGCAGTTTCTCGAACACCGGGGAGCTGTTTTTT. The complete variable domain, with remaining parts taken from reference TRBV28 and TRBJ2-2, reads DVKVTQSSRYLVKRTGEKVFLECVQDMDHENMFWYRQDPGLGLRLIYFSYDVKMKEKGDIPEGYSVSREKKERFSLILESASTNQTSMYLCASSFSNTGELFFGEGSRLTVL.

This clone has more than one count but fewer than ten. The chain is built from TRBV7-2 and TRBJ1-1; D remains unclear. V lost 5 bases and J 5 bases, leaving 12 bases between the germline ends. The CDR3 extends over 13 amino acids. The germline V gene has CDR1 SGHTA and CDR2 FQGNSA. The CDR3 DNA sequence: TGTGCCAGCAGCCCACCCCCAGAAACTGAAGCTTTCTTT. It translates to CASSPPPETEAFF. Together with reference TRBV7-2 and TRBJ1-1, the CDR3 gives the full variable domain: GAGVSQSPSNKVTEKGKDVELRCDPISGHTALYWYRQSLGQGLEFLIYFQGNSAPDKSGLPSDRFSAERTGGSVSTLTIQRTQQEDSAVYLCASSPPPETEAFFGQGTRLTVV.

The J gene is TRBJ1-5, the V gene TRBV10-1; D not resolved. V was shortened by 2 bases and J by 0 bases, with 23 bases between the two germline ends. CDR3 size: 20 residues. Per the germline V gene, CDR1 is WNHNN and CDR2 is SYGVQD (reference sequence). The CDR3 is CASSEAVPGPREFSNQPQHF. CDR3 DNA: TGCGCCAGCAGTGAGGCCGTTCCGGGCCCTCGGGAATTTAGCAATCAGCCCCAGCATTTT.

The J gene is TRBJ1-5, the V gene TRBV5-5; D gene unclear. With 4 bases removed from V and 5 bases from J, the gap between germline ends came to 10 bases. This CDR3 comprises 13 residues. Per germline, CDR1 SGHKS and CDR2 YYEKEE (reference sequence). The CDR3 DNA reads TGTGCCAGCAGCCCCGATTGGCATCAGCCCCAGCATTTT. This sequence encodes CASSPDWHQPQHF.

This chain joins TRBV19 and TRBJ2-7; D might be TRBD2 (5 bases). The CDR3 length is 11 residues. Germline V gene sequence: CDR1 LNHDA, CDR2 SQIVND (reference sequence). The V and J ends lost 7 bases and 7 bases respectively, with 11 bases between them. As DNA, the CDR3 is TGTGCCAGTATCGGGGAACAGGAGCAGTACTTC. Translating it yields CASIGEQEQYF. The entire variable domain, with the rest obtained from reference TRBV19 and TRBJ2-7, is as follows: DGGITQSPKYLFRKEGQNVTLSCEQNLNHDAMYWYRQDPGQGLRLIYYSQIVNDFQKGDIAEGYSVSREKKESFPLTVTSAQKNPTAFYLCASIGEQEQYFGPGTRLTVT.

CDR3 nucleotide sequence: TGTGCCAGCAGTGAAGGGCGGCAGTATCAGCCCCAGCATTTT. It specifies CASSEGRQYQPQHF. The rearrangement joins TRBV2 to TRBJ1-5; no definite D call. The CDR3 runs to 14 residues. V lost 1 base to trimming and J lost 5 bases, with 9 bases between them. Germline CDR1 is SNHLY and CDR2 is FYNNEI.

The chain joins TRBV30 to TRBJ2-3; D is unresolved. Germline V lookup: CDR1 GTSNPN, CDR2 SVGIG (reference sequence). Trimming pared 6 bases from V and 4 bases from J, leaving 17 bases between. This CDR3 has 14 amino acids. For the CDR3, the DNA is TGTGCCTGTATAAGCTTGACCCGGGCAGATACGCAGTATTTT. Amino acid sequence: CACISLTRADTQYF.

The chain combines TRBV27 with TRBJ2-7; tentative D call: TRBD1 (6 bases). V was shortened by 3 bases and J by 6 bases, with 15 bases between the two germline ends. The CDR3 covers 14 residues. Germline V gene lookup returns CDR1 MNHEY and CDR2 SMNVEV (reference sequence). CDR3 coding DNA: TGTGCCAGCAGTTTCACAGGGTCGGCGGCCGAGCAGTACTTC. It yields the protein CASSFTGSAAEQYF.

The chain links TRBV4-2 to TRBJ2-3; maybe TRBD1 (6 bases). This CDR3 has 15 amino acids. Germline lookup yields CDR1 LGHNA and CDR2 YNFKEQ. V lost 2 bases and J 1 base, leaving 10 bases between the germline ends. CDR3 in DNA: TGTGCCAGCAGCCAAATGGGGGCGCGCACAGATACGCAGTATTTT. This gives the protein CASSQMGARTDTQYF.

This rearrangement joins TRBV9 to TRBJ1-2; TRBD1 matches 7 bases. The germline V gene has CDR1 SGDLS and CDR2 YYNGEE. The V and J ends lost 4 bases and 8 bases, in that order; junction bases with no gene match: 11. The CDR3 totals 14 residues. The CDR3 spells CASSPREGAFGYTF. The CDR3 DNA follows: TGTGCCAGCAGCCCGCGGGAGGGGGCATTCGGCTACACCTTC.